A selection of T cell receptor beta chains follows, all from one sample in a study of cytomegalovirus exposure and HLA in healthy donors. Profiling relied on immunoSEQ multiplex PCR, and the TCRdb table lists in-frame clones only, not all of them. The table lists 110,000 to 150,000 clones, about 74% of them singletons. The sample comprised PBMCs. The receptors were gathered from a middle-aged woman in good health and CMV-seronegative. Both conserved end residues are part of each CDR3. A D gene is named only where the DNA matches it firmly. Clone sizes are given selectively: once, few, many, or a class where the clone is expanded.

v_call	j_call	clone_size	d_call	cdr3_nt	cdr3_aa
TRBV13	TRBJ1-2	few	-	TGTGCCAGCAGCTTAGGGCTCGGGGGTTCACACTATGGCTACACCTTC	CASSLGLGGSHYGYTF
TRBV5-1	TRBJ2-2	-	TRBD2	TGCGCCAGCAGCTCGGGACTAGCGAACACCGGGGAGCTGTTTTTT	CASSSGLANTGELFF
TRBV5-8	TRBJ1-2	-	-	TGTGCCAGCAGCCGAAAAGGTCAGGGCCTCTATGGCTACACCTTC	CASSRKGQGLYGYTF
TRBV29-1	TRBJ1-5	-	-	TGCAGCGTTTCGGTTGGGGCATCGGGTAGGTCCCAGCATTTT	CSVSVGASGRSQHF
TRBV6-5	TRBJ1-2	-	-	TGTGCCAGCAGTTCAGGGGATCTCGGCTACACCTTC	CASSSGDLGYTF
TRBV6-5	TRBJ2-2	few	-	TGTGCCAACCCACGACAGAACACCGGGGAGCTGTTTTTT	CANPRQNTGELFF
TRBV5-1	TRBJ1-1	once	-	TGCGCCAGCAGCTTGGTTGGGGGGAGCACTGAAGCTTTCTTT	CASSLVGGSTEAFF
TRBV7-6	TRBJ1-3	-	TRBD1	TGTGCCAGCAGCTTAGTTCGACAGGGCGGTGGAAACACCATATATTTT	CASSLVRQGGGNTIYF
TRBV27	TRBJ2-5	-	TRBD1	TGTGCCAGCAGTTTATTTAAAGGGGGCAGGGAGACCCAGTACTTC	CASSLFKGGRETQYF
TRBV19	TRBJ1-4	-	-	TGTGCCAGTAGTACGAACACAGCGGGGACTGAAAAACTGTTTTTT	CASSTNTAGTEKLFF
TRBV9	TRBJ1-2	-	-	TGTGCCAGCAGCGTAGGGTCAGGGGTTGTACACTATGGCTACACCTTC	CASSVGSGVVHYGYTF
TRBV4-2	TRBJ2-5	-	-	TGTGCCAGCAGCCAAGATTTTGGCGGGGTGGGTCGGGAGACCCAGTACTTC	CASSQDFGGVGRETQYF
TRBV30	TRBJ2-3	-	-	TGTGCCTGGAGGGCCGGACTCAGAGGAGATACGCAGTATTTT	CAWRAGLRGDTQYF
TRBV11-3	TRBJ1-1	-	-	TGTGCCAGCAGCTTGCAGGGGTCGAACACTGAAGCTTTCTTT	CASSLQGSNTEAFF
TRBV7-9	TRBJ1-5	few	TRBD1	TGTGCCAGCAGCCAAACTTCCGGGACAGGGGGCAGGCAGCCCCAGCATTTT	CASSQTSGTGGRQPQHF
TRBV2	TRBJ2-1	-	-	TGTGCCAGCAAGGTAGAGGGTGAGCAGTTCTTC	CASKVEGEQFF
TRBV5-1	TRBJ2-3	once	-	TGCGCCAGCAGCTTGGGCCAAGCGGATACGCAGTATTTT	CASSLGQADTQYF
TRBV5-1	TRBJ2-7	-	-	TGCGCCAGCAGCTTGCGGGAGAGCTACGAGCAGTACTTC	CASSLRESYEQYF
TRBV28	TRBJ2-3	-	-	TGTGCCAGCAGCCCTGGGGCGGGGAGAGGGGATACGCAGTATTTT	CASSPGAGRGDTQYF
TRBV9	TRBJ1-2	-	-	TGTGCCAGCAGCCGACAGGCCAACTATGGCTACACCTTC	CASSRQANYGYTF
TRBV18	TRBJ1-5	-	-	TGCGCCAGCTCACCAATGAGGGGCAATCAGCCCCAGCATTTT	CASSPMRGNQPQHF
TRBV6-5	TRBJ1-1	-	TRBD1	TGTGCCAGCAGTCGACAGGGAATTAGAACTGAAGCTTTCTTT	CASSRQGIRTEAFF
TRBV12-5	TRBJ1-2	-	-	TGTGCTAGTGGTTGGGACGGGGGGTATGGCTACACCTTC	CASGWDGGYGYTF
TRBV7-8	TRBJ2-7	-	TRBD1	TGTGCCAGCAGCTATTCGACAGGGGGGATAAACGAGCAGTACTTC	CASSYSTGGINEQYF
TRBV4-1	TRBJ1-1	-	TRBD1	TGCGCCAGCTCCTTGAGACAGGGATTGTCTGAAGCTTTCTTT	CASSLRQGLSEAFF
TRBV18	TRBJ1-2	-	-	TGTGCCAGCTCACCCCAGCACGGGGGGGGTAAGGGCTACACCTTC	CASSPQHGGGKGYTF
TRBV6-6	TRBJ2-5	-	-	TGTGCCAGCAAAACAGGGATCACCCAGTACTTC	CASKTGITQYF
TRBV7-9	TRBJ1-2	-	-	TGTGCCAGCACTCGCGGGTCGATGGACTATGGCTACACCTTC	CASTRGSMDYGYTF
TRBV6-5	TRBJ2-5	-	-	TGTGCCAGCAGTTTGACGGGGAGCCAAGAGACCCAGTACTTC	CASSLTGSQETQYF
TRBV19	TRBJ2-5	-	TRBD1	TGTGCCAGTAGTATAGGGAGGACAGGGGCGTATTTCCAAGAGACCCAGTACTTC	CASSIGRTGAYFQETQYF
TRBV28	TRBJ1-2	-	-	TGTGCCAGCAGTTTATATCCAGGGTATGCATATGGCTACACCTTC	CASSLYPGYAYGYTF
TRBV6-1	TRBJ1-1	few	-	TGTGCCAGCAGTGACCGGCCTTATACTAAGACGACCTCGGAAGCTTTCTTT	CASSDRPYTKTTSEAFF
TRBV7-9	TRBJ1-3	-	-	TGTGCCAGCAGCGCTCCAGGGGACACCATATATTTT	CASSAPGDTIYF
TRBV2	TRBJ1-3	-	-	TGTGCCAGCAGTGAAACGGTCTCTGGAAACACCATATATTTT	CASSETVSGNTIYF
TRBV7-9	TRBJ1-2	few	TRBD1	TGTGCCAGCAGCTTAACCACAGGGGGAGGCTACACCTTC	CASSLTTGGGYTF
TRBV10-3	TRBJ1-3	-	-	TGTGCCATCGGTGGAGGGTCTGGAAACAACATATATTTT	CAIGGGSGNNIYF
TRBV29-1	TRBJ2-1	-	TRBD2	TGCAGCGCAGAAGGTCTAGCGGACTACAATGAGCAGTTCTTC	CSAEGLADYNEQFF